This note documents a single T cell receptor beta chain sequence. Its antigen is undetermined. This entry belongs to a study of shared clonotypes between healthy human individuals. CDR1 is SGHRS and CDR2 is YFSETQ in the germline V gene. This CDR3 is built from 14 residues. The V gene end was trimmed by 4 bases and the J gene end by 7 bases; junction bases not matched to a gene: 7. The data were produced by immunoSEQ multiplex PCR, yet TCRdb's version contains in-frame clones alone and is incomplete. The sample has 1.5 million to 1.9 million clones, 95% to 99% seen once. Study-wide findings and caveats: A reduction in generation probabilities was seen for non-shared clonotypes relative to those shared by all four donors.

Sequenced: naive CD4+ T cells sorted from blood. Regarding subset: CD45RA+ positively selected. This sequence was found in a man younger than 40 in good health. The chain uses TRBV5-1 and TRBJ1-4; TRBD1 aligns across 7 bases. The CDR3 loop reads CASSGKTGSEKLFF. The CDR3 bases are TGCGCCAGCAGCGGGAAGACAGGGAGTGAAAAACTGTTTTTT. Full variable domain (outside the CDR3, taken from reference TRBV5-1 and TRBJ1-4): KAGVTQTPRYLIKTRGQQVTLSCSPISGHRSVSWYQQTPGQGLQFLFEYFSETQRNKGNFPGRFSGRQFSNSRSEMNVSTLELGDSALYLCASSGKTGSEKLFFGSGTQLSVL.